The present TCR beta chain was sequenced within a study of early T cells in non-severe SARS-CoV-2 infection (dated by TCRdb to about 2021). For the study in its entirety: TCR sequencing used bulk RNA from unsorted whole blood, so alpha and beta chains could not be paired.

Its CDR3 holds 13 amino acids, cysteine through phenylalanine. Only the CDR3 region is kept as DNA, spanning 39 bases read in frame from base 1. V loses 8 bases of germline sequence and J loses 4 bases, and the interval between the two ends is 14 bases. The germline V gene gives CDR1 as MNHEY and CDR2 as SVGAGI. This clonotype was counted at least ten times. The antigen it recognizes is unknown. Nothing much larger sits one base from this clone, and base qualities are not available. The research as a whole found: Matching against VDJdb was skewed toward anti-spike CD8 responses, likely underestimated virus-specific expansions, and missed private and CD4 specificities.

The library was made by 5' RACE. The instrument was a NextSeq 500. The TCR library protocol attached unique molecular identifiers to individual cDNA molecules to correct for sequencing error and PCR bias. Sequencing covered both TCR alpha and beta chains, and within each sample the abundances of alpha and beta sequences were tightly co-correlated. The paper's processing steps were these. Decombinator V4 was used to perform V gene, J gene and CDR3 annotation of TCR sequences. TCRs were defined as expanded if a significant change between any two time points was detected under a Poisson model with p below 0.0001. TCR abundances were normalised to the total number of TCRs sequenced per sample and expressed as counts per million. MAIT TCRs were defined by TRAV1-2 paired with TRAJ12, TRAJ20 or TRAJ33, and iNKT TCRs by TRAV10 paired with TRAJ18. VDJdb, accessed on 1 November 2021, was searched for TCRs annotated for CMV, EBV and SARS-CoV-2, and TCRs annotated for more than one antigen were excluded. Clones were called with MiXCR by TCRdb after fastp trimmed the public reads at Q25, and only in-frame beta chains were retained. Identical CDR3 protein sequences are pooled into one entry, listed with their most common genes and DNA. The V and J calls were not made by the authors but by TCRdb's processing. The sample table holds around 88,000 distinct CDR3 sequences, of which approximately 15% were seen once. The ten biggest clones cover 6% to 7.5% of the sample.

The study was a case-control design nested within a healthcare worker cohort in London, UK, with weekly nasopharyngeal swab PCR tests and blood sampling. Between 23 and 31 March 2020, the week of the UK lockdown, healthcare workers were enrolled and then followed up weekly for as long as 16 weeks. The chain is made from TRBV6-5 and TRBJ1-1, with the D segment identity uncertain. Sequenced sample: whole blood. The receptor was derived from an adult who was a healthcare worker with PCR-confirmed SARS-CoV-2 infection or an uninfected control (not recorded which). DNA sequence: TGTGCCAGCTCCACGACCTGGCGCACTGAAGCTTTCTTT. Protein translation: CASSTTWRTEAFF.